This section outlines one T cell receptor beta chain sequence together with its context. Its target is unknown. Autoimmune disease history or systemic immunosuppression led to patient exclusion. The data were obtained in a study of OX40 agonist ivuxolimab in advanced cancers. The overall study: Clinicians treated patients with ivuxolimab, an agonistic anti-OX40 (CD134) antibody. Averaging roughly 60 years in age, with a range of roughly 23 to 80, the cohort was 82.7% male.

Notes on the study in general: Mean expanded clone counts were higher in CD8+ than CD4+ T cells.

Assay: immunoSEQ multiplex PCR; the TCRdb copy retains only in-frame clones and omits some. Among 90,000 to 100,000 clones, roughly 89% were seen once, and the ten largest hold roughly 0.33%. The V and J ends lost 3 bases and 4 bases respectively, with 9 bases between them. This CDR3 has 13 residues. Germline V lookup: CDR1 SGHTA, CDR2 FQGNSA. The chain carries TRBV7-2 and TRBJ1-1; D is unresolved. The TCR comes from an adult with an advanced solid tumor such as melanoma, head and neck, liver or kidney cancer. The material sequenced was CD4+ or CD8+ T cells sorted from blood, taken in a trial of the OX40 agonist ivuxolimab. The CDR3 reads CASSLTVSTEAFF. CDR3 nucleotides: TGTGCCAGCAGCTTGACCGTCTCCACTGAAGCTTTCTTT. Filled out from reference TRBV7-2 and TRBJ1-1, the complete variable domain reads GAGVSQSPSNKVTEKGKDVELRCDPISGHTALYWYRQSLGQGLEFLIYFQGNSAPDKSGLPSDRFSAERTGGSVSTLTIQRTQQEDSAVYLCASSLTVSTEAFFGQGTRLTVV.